A single sample is the source of the 2 T cell receptor beta chains below, sequenced in a study of early T cells in non-severe SARS-CoV-2 infection. Using its own MiXCR run on the 5' RACE reads, TCRdb lists one record per CDR3 protein. Seen here are approximately 37,000 distinct CDR3 sequences, 4.7% observed once, and the top ten hold 4.8%. Sequencing input: whole blood. Receptors were obtained from an adult who was a healthcare worker with PCR-confirmed SARS-CoV-2 infection or an uninfected control (not recorded which).

The chain combines TRBV6-5 with TRBJ2-3; D not certain. The length of the CDR3 is 16 residues. Trimming left V 3 bases short and J 1 base short, with 14 bases between. Germline-derived CDR1 and CDR2 are MNHEY and SVGAGI. CDR3 residues: CASSYRAGIGTDTQYF. In nucleotides, the CDR3 is TGTGCCAGCAGTTATCGGGCAGGAATCGGCACAGATACGCAGTATTTT.

This clonotype was observed a handful of times. J is TRBJ2-2 and V is TRBV7-2; tentatively, D is TRBD1 (6 bases). Deletions cut 0 bases from V and 8 bases from J, with 10 bases between. The germline CDR1 and CDR2 sequences are SGHTA and FQGNSA. The CDR3 loop spans 14 amino acids. The CDR3 protein is CASSLAGALGELFF. For the CDR3, the DNA is TGTGCCAGCAGCTTAGCGGGGGCGCTGGGGGAGCTGTTTTTT.